This T cell receptor (beta chain) was captured in a study of blood T cell repertoires in COVID-19. Study background: Samples taken during acute and convalescent COVID-19 were collected in the United States, Italy and Spain. T cells, B-cell-depleted T cells, or PBMCs provided the cDNA or gDNA that served as material.

In the original workflow: By means of reference gene primer amplification, nucleated cell counts were estimated. TCRdb's copy holds only in-frame clones and misses some; the assay was immunoSEQ multiplex PCR. Clone size and the V and J calls come from that table; the DNA yielded D and trimming. The table records about 270,000 clones, about 88% of them present only once. Germline values: CDR1 LGHNA, CDR2 YNFKEQ. V was pared by 0 bases and J by 4 bases, with 10 bases between. This CDR3 region has 15 residues. This clone was observed a few times. The receptor's source is a man in his fifties or sixties who had recovered from COVID-19. The genes are TRBV4-2 and TRBJ1-5, with D perhaps matching TRBD1 (5 bases). Material: peripheral blood. The CDR3: CASSQDPGPNQPQHF. The CDR3 DNA is TGTGCCAGCAGCCAAGATCCAGGGCCAAATCAGCCCCAGCATTTT.